This record concerns one T cell receptor (beta chain) sequence. Its target is not known. Germline lookup yields CDR1 MNHNS and CDR2 SASEGT. The CDR3 totals 13 residues. The V end lost 7 bases, the J end lost 6 bases, and 12 bases lay between the germline ends. The sample originates from a study of stem cell transplantation in POMP-related autoinflammatory disease. Study-wide background: Defective thymoproteasomes were hypothesized to impair CD8+ T-cell positive selection.

Data came from immunoSEQ multiplex PCR; TCRdb stores just in-frame clones and leaves some out. In the table there are over 30,000 clones, approximately 86% of which are singletons. Points from the study as a whole: In PRAID patients, the number of distinct TRB V-J gene pairings was restricted.

Prominent immunodeficiency with autoinflammation defined PRAID. This clonotype was obtained from a human donor with POMP-related autoinflammation and immune dysregulation (PRAID). This material consisted of CD4+ T cells from PBMCs, taken before stem cell transplantation. This rearrangement joins TRBV6-1 to TRBJ1-4, with a possible D match to TRBD1 (6 bases). CDR3 residues: CASKRPGDEKLFF. CDR3 DNA: TGTGCCAGCAAAAGGCCAGGGGATGAAAAACTGTTTTTT.